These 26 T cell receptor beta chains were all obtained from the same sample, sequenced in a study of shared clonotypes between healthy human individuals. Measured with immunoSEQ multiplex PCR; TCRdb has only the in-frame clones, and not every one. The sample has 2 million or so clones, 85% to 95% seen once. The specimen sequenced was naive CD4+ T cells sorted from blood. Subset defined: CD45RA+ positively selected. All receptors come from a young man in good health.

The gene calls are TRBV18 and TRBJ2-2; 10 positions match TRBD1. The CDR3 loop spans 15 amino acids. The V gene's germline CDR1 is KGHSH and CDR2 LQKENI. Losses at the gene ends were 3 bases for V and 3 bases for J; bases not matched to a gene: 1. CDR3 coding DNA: TGTGCCAGCTCACCGGACAGGGGGGACACCGGGGAGCTGTTTTTT. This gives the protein CASSPDRGDTGELFF.

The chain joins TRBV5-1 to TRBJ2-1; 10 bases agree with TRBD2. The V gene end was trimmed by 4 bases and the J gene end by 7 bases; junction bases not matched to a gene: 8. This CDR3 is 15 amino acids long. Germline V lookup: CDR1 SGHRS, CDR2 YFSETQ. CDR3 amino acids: CASSDLAGVTNEQFF. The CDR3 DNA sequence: TGCGCCAGCAGCGACCTAGCGGGGGTCACTAATGAGCAGTTCTTC. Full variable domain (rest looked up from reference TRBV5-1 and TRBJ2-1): KAGVTQTPRYLIKTRGQQVTLSCSPISGHRSVSWYQQTPGQGLQFLFEYFSETQRNKGNFPGRFSGRQFSNSRSEMNVSTLELGDSALYLCASSDLAGVTNEQFFGPGTRLTVL.

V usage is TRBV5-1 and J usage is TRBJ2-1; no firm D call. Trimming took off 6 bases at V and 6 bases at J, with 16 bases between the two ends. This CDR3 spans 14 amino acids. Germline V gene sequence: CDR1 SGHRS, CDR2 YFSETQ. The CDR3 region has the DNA TGCGCCAGCATGTCGATTGAGATGGGCAATGAGCAGTTCTTC. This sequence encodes CASMSIEMGNEQFF.

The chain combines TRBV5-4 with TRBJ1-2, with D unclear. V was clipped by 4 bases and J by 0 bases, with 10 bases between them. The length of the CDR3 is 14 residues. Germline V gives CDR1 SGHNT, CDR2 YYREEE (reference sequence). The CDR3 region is CASSHDTPNYGYTF. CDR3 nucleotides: TGTGCCAGCAGCCATGACACCCCTAACTATGGCTACACCTTC.

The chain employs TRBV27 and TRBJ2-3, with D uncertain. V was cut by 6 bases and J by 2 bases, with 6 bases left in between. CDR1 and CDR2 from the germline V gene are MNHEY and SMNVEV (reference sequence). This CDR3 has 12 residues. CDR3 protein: CASRLPTDTQYF. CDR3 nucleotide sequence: TGTGCCAGCAGACTCCCCACAGATACGCAGTATTTT.

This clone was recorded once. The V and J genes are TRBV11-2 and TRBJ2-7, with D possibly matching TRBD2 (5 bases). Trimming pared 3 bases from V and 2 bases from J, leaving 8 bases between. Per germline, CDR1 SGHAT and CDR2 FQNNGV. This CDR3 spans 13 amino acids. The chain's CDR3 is CASSFGETYEQYF. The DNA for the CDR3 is TGTGCCAGCAGCTTCGGGGAAACCTACGAGCAGTACTTC.

The DNA of the CDR3 is TGCGCCAGCAGCAGCGGGGCAAGCTCCTACGAGCAGTACTTC. Protein product: CASSSGASSYEQYF. V is TRBV5-1 and J is TRBJ2-7; 7 bases fit TRBD2. The length of the CDR3 is 14 residues. Trimming removed 4 bases from V and 0 bases from J; junction bases left unmatched: 4. Germline CDR1 reads SGHRS; CDR2 reads YFSETQ.

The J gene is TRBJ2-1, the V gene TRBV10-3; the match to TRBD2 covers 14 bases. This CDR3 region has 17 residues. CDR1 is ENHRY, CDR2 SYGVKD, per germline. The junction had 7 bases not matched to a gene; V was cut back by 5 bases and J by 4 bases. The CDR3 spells CAISPSGTSGGYNEQFF. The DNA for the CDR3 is TGTGCCATCAGTCCATCCGGGACTAGCGGGGGATACAATGAGCAGTTCTTC.

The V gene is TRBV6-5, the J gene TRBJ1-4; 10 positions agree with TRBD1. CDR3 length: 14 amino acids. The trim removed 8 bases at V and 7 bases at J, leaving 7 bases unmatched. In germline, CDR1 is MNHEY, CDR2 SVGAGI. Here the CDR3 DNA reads TGTGCCAGCGGGTCGACAGGGGGCGGTGAAAAACTGTTTTTT. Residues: CASGSTGGGEKLFF.

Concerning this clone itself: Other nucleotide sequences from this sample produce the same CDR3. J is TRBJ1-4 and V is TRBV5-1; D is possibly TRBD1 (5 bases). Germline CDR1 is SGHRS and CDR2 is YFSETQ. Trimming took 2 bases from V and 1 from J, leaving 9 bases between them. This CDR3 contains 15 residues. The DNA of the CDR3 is TGCGCCAGCAGCTTTTCAAGGGGAACTAATGAAAAACTGTTTTTT. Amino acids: CASSFSRGTNEKLFF.

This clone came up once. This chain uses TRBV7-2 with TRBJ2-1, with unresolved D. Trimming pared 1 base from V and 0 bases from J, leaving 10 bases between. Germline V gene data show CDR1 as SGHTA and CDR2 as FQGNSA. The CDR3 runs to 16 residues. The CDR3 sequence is CASSLVFASSYNEQFF. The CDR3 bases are TGTGCCAGCAGCTTAGTTTTTGCGAGCTCCTACAATGAGCAGTTCTTC.

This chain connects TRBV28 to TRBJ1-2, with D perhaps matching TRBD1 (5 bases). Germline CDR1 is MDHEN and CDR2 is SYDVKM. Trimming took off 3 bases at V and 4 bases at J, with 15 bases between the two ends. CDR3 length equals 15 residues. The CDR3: CASSFTRGIGYGYTF. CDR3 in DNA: TGTGCCAGCAGTTTCACCCGGGGGATAGGCTATGGCTACACCTTC.

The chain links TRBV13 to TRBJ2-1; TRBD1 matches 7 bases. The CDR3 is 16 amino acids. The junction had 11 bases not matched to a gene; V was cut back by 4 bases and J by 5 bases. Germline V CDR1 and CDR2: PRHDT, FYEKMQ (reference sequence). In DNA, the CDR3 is TGTGCCAGCAGCTACCCGGGACAGAGAATACACAATGAGCAGTTCTTC. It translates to CASSYPGQRIHNEQFF.

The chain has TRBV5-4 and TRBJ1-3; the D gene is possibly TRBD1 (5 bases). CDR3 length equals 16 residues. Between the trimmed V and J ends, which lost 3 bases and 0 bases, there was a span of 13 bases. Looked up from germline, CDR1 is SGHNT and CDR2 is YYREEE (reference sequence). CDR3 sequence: CASSYPGRLSGNTIYF. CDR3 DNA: TGTGCCAGCAGCTACCCGGGACGGCTCTCTGGAAACACCATATATTTT.

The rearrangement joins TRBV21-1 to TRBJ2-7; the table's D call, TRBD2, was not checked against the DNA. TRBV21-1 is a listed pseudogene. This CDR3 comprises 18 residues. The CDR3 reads CASSSTRRREGDSYEQYF. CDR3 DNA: TGTGCCAGCAGCTCTACCCGGAGGCGGGAGGGAGACTCTTACGAGCAGTACTTC.

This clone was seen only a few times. The CDR3 DNA is TGCGCCAGCAGGCGGACAGGGGGTAAGGAAGAGACCCAGTACTTC. Translation: CASRRTGGKEETQYF. V and J are TRBV5-1 and TRBJ2-5; the match to TRBD1 covers 10 bases. Germline values: CDR1 SGHRS, CDR2 YFSETQ. The junction had 7 bases not matched to a gene; V was cut back by 5 bases and J by 3 bases. CDR3 length: 15 amino acids.

CDR3 sequence (DNA): TGTGCCAGCTCACCTACGGCGGGGGGCCGCGGCGAGCAGTACTTC. It is translated as CASSPTAGGRGEQYF. The genes are TRBV18 and TRBJ2-7; 8 bases map to TRBD2. Germline-derived CDR1 and CDR2 are KGHSH and LQKENI. This CDR3 comprises 15 residues. Unmatched junction bases numbered 10, after V lost 3 bases and J lost 6 bases.

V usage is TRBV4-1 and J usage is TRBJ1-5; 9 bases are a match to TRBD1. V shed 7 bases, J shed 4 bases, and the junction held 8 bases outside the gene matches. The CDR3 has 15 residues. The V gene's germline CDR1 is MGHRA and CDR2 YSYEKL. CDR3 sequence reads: CASTPQGARNQPQHF. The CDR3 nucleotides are TGCGCCAGCACCCCACAGGGGGCGAGGAATCAGCCCCAGCATTTT.

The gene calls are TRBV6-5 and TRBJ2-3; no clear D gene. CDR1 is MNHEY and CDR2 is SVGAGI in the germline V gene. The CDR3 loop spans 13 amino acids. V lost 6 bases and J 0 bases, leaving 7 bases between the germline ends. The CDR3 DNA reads TGTGCCAGCAGAAGGTCTAGCACAGATACGCAGTATTTT. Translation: CASRRSSTDTQYF.

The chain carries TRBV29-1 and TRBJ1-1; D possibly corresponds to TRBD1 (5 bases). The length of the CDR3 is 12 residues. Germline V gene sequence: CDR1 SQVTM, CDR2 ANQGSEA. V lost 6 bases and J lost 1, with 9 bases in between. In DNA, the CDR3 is TGCAGCGTCGCCGACAGGAACACTGAAGCTTTCTTT. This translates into CSVADRNTEAFF.

CDR3 sequence reads: CAAKSELGADTQYF. DNA of the CDR3: TGTGCCGCGAAAAGCGAGTTGGGTGCAGATACGCAGTATTTT. The rearrangement links TRBV2 to TRBJ2-3; the D is unclear. Germline V gene data show CDR1 as SNHLY and CDR2 as FYNNEI. This CDR3 is 14 amino acids long. V lost 11 bases and J lost 4, with 19 bases in between.

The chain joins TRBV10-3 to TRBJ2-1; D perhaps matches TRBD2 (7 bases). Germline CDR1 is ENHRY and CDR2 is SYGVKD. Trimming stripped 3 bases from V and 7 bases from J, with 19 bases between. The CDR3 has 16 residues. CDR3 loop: CAISDTGGIDRNEQFF. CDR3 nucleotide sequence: TGTGCCATCAGTGATACGGGGGGCATTGATAGGAATGAGCAGTTCTTC.

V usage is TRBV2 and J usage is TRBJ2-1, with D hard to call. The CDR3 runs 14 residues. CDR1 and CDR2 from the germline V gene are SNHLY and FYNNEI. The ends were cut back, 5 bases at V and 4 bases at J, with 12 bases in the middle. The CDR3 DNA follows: TGTGCCAGCAGTCCCAGGCTCCTTTACAATGAGCAGTTCTTC. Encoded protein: CASSPRLLYNEQFF.

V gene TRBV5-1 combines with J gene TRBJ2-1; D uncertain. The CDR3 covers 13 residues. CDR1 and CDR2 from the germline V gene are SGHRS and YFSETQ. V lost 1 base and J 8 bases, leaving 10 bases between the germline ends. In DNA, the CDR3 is TGCGCCAGCAGCTTGTACAGTTCGGATGAGCAGTTCTTC. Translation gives CASSLYSSDEQFF.

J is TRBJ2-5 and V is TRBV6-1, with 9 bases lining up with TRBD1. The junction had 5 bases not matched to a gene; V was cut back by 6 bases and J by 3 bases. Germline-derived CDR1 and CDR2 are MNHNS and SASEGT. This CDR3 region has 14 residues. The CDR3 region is CASRKGQGEETQYF. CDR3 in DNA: TGTGCCAGCAGGAAGGGACAGGGTGAAGAGACCCAGTACTTC.

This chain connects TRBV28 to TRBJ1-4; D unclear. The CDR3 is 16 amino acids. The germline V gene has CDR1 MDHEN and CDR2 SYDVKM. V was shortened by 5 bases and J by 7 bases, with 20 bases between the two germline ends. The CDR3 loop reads CASSPNVRSLGEKLFF. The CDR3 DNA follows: TGTGCCAGCAGTCCGAATGTACGTAGTCTGGGTGAAAAACTGTTTTTT.